Listed below are T cell receptor beta chains from one sample, sequenced in a study of T cells in Graves' hyperthyroidism and ophthalmopathy. A single record per CDR3 protein comes from TCRdb applying MiXCR to the multiplex PCR reads. Of 250,000 to 300,000 distinct CDR3 sequences listed, roughly 15% are singletons. Input material: blood. The receptor set was obtained from a woman in her forties or fifties with Graves' hyperthyroidism that later progressed to Graves' ophthalmopathy. The CDR3 runs from the conserved cysteine through the conserved F or W. The D gene is left open where the match is weak. Size is omitted from some rows. Given values are once, few, many or a class for expanded clones.

D gene: -; V gene: TRBV12-3/TRBV12-4; clone size: many; J gene: TRBJ2-7; CDR3 protein: CASSRELSYEQYF; CDR3 DNA: TGTGCCAGCAGTCGGGAGCTTTCCTACGAGCAGTACTTC
D gene: TRBD1; V gene: TRBV18; clone size: many; J gene: TRBJ1-1; CDR3 protein: CASSRRQGLILNTEAFF; CDR3 DNA: TGTGCCAGCTCACGAAGACAGGGACTAATCCTGAACACTGAAGCTTTCTTT
D gene: -; V gene: TRBV2; clone size: -; J gene: TRBJ1-3; CDR3 protein: CASRAQLLISGNTIYF; CDR3 DNA: TGTGCCAGCAGGGCCCAGCTGCTCATCTCTGGAAACACCATATATTTT
D gene: -; V gene: TRBV2; clone size: many; J gene: TRBJ2-5; CDR3 protein: CASRQEGETQYF; CDR3 DNA: TGTGCCAGCAGACAGGAGGGGGAGACCCAGTACTTC
D gene: TRBD2; V gene: TRBV2; clone size: -; J gene: TRBJ2-1; CDR3 protein: CASTVAGGSEQFF; CDR3 DNA: TGTGCCAGCACCGTAGCGGGAGGCTCTGAGCAGTTCTTC
D gene: -; V gene: TRBV7-7; clone size: many; J gene: TRBJ2-7; CDR3 protein: CASSFRQGGFYEQYF; CDR3 DNA: TGTGCTAGCAGCTTTCGACAGGGAGGCTTTTACGAGCAGTACTTC
D gene: -; V gene: TRBV25-1; clone size: few; J gene: TRBJ1-1; CDR3 protein: CASSGYQNTEAFF; CDR3 DNA: TGTGCCAGCAGTGGCTACCAGAACACTGAAGCTTTCTTT
D gene: TRBD2; V gene: TRBV7-9; clone size: few; J gene: TRBJ2-2; CDR3 protein: CASRRASGRAFGELFF; CDR3 DNA: TGTGCCAGCAGGCGAGCTAGCGGGAGAGCTTTCGGGGAGCTGTTTTTT
D gene: TRBD2; V gene: TRBV11-2; clone size: many; J gene: TRBJ2-5; CDR3 protein: CASREIFSGGSETQYF; CDR3 DNA: TGTGCCAGCAGGGAGATCTTTAGCGGGGGCTCGGAGACCCAGTACTTC
D gene: TRBD1; V gene: TRBV7-3; clone size: -; J gene: TRBJ2-1; CDR3 protein: CASSLGGTGGKFF; CDR3 DNA: TGTGCCAGCAGCTTAGGGGGGACAGGGGGGAAGTTCTTC
D gene: -; V gene: TRBV9; clone size: few; J gene: TRBJ2-7; CDR3 protein: CASSVGHTDYEQYF; CDR3 DNA: TGTGCCAGCAGCGTGGGACACACCGACTACGAGCAGTACTTC
D gene: -; V gene: TRBV11-2; clone size: many; J gene: TRBJ2-5; CDR3 protein: CASSLTGTLTQETQYF; CDR3 DNA: TGTGCCAGCAGCCTAACCGGGACATTAACCCAAGAGACCCAGTACTTC
D gene: TRBD2; V gene: TRBV2; clone size: many; J gene: TRBJ2-1; CDR3 protein: CASKPWTGLAGSRPSDEQFF; CDR3 DNA: TGTGCCAGCAAACCCTGGACGGGACTAGCGGGAAGTAGACCTTCGGATGAGCAGTTCTTC
D gene: TRBD1; V gene: TRBV27; clone size: many; J gene: TRBJ1-1; CDR3 protein: CASQRQGAMNTEAFF; CDR3 DNA: TGTGCCAGTCAGAGACAGGGGGCGATGAACACTGAAGCTTTCTTT
D gene: -; V gene: TRBV18; clone size: many; J gene: TRBJ2-7; CDR3 protein: CASSPFTRSAYEQYF; CDR3 DNA: TGTGCCAGCTCACCGTTCACTAGGTCTGCCTACGAGCAGTACTTC
D gene: -; V gene: TRBV18; clone size: many; J gene: TRBJ1-1; CDR3 protein: CASSPQQRNTEAFF; CDR3 DNA: TGTGCCAGCTCACCACAACAGAGGAACACTGAAGCTTTCTTT
D gene: -; V gene: TRBV19; clone size: -; J gene: TRBJ2-7; CDR3 protein: CASSASASSYEQYF; CDR3 DNA: TGTGCCAGTAGCGCTAGCGCGAGCTCCTACGAGCAGTACTTC
D gene: -; V gene: TRBV11-1; clone size: many; J gene: TRBJ2-1; CDR3 protein: CASSSNSNNEQFF; CDR3 DNA: TGTGCCAGCAGCTCCAACTCCAACAATGAGCAGTTCTTC
D gene: TRBD2; V gene: TRBV6-1; clone size: many; J gene: TRBJ2-7; CDR3 protein: CASRKLAGLYEQYF; CDR3 DNA: TGTGCCAGCAGGAAGCTAGCGGGTCTATACGAGCAGTACTTC
D gene: TRBD2; V gene: TRBV2; clone size: many; J gene: TRBJ2-5; CDR3 protein: CASSEYRTSGIGETQYF; CDR3 DNA: TGTGCCAGCAGTGAATACCGGACTAGCGGGATAGGCGAGACCCAGTACTTC
D gene: -; V gene: TRBV11-2; clone size: many; J gene: TRBJ2-2; CDR3 protein: CASSLSTGAGTGELFF; CDR3 DNA: TGTGCCAGCAGCTTAAGTACGGGGGCGGGCACCGGGGAGCTGTTTTTT
D gene: TRBD1; V gene: TRBV20-1; clone size: once; J gene: TRBJ1-5; CDR3 protein: CSAGTAVNQPQHF; CDR3 DNA: TGCAGTGCTGGGACAGCAGTCAATCAGCCCCAGCATTTT
D gene: TRBD1; V gene: TRBV7-9; clone size: many; J gene: TRBJ2-7; CDR3 protein: CASSQLGQGAAEQYF; CDR3 DNA: TGTGCCAGCAGCCAACTAGGACAGGGGGCGGCCGAGCAGTACTTC
D gene: -; V gene: TRBV20-1; clone size: few; J gene: TRBJ1-4; CDR3 protein: CSARDSSGAGEKLFF; CDR3 DNA: TGCAGTGCTAGAGATAGCTCGGGGGCCGGTGAAAAACTGTTTTTT
D gene: TRBD1; V gene: TRBV5-1; clone size: many; J gene: TRBJ2-1; CDR3 protein: CASSADRGFYNEQFF; CDR3 DNA: TGCGCCAGCAGCGCTGACAGGGGTTTTTACAATGAGCAGTTCTTC
D gene: TRBD2; V gene: TRBV5-1; clone size: many; J gene: TRBJ2-3; CDR3 protein: CASSLPGLAGTTDTQYF; CDR3 DNA: TGCGCCAGCAGCTTACCGGGACTAGCGGGAACGACAGATACGCAGTATTTT
D gene: -; V gene: TRBV27; clone size: few; J gene: TRBJ2-7; CDR3 protein: CASSLTVTPYEQYF; CDR3 DNA: TGTGCCAGCAGTTTGACAGTCACGCCTTACGAGCAGTACTTC
D gene: -; V gene: TRBV27; clone size: -; J gene: TRBJ2-2; CDR3 protein: CASSFRAPGGELFF; CDR3 DNA: TGTGCCAGCAGTTTCCGGGCCCCGGGCGGGGAGCTGTTTTTT
D gene: -; V gene: TRBV27; clone size: many; J gene: TRBJ2-2; CDR3 protein: CASSLRITGELFF; CDR3 DNA: TGTGCCAGCAGTTTACGAATCACCGGGGAGCTGTTTTTT
D gene: -; V gene: TRBV29-1; clone size: many; J gene: TRBJ1-1; CDR3 protein: CSVEDSPLTEAFF; CDR3 DNA: TGCAGCGTTGAAGACAGCCCCCTCACTGAAGCTTTCTTT
D gene: -; V gene: TRBV5-8; clone size: many; J gene: TRBJ2-5; CDR3 protein: CASSTKTGIKTQYF; CDR3 DNA: TGTGCCAGCAGCACCAAGACTGGAATAAAGACCCAGTACTTC
D gene: -; V gene: TRBV15; clone size: few; J gene: TRBJ2-5; CDR3 protein: CATSRDTRIGETQYF; CDR3 DNA: TGTGCCACCAGCAGAGATACCCGTATCGGGGAGACCCAGTACTTC
D gene: -; V gene: TRBV10-3; clone size: many; J gene: TRBJ1-6; CDR3 protein: CAISEVLSSYNSPLHF; CDR3 DNA: TGTGCCATCAGTGAGGTTCTCAGCTCCTATAATTCACCCCTCCACTTT
D gene: -; V gene: TRBV20-1; clone size: many; J gene: TRBJ1-1; CDR3 protein: CSVRTGGTEAFF; CDR3 DNA: TGCAGTGTAAGAACCGGGGGAACTGAAGCTTTCTTT
D gene: -; V gene: TRBV3-1; clone size: many; J gene: TRBJ2-5; CDR3 protein: CASSQRTDQETQYF; CDR3 DNA: TGTGCCAGCAGCCAAAGGACGGACCAAGAGACCCAGTACTTC
D gene: TRBD1; V gene: TRBV7-9; clone size: few; J gene: TRBJ1-4; CDR3 protein: CASSLTGEKLFF; CDR3 DNA: TGTGCCAGCAGCTTGACAGGGGAAAAACTGTTTTTT
D gene: -; V gene: TRBV7-9; clone size: many; J gene: TRBJ2-7; CDR3 protein: CASSLGVLSSYEQYF; CDR3 DNA: TGTGCCAGCAGCTTGGGGGTACTGAGCTCCTACGAGCAGTACTTC
D gene: -; V gene: TRBV12-3/TRBV12-4; clone size: medium-sized; J gene: TRBJ1-5; CDR3 protein: CASSRNRVKQPQHF; CDR3 DNA: TGTGCCAGCAGTCGAAACAGGGTGAAACAGCCCCAGCATTTT
D gene: -; V gene: TRBV5-1; clone size: many; J gene: TRBJ1-2; CDR3 protein: CASSSRTDGYTF; CDR3 DNA: TGCGCCAGCAGCTCCCGGACAGATGGCTACACCTTC
D gene: -; V gene: TRBV28; clone size: many; J gene: TRBJ1-5; CDR3 protein: CASSPRRWGRGNQPQHF; CDR3 DNA: TGTGCCAGCAGTCCCCGACGATGGGGAAGGGGCAATCAGCCCCAGCATTTT
D gene: -; V gene: TRBV28; clone size: many; J gene: TRBJ1-3; CDR3 protein: CASSRRRIISGNTIYF; CDR3 DNA: TGTGCCAGCAGTAGAAGACGGATCATCTCTGGAAACACCATATATTTT
D gene: -; V gene: TRBV4-1; clone size: -; J gene: TRBJ1-5; CDR3 protein: CASSPLWLGPSNQPQHF; CDR3 DNA: TGCGCCAGCAGCCCCCTGTGGCTGGGACCAAGCAATCAGCCCCAGCATTTT
D gene: -; V gene: TRBV11-2; clone size: -; J gene: TRBJ2-7; CDR3 protein: CASSGAGDTYEQYF; CDR3 DNA: TGTGCCAGCAGCGGGGCAGGGGATACCTACGAGCAGTACTTC
D gene: TRBD1; V gene: TRBV3-1; clone size: many; J gene: TRBJ1-5; CDR3 protein: CASSQQQGGQPQHF; CDR3 DNA: TGTGCCAGCAGCCAACAGCAGGGGGGTCAGCCCCAGCATTTT
D gene: TRBD1; V gene: TRBV5-5; clone size: many; J gene: TRBJ2-3; CDR3 protein: CASSLQGRDTQYF; CDR3 DNA: TGTGCCAGCAGCTTACAGGGGAGAGATACGCAGTATTTT
D gene: TRBD1; V gene: TRBV20-1; clone size: many; J gene: TRBJ2-5; CDR3 protein: CSASRDRVHETQYF; CDR3 DNA: TGCAGTGCTAGTAGGGACAGGGTACACGAGACCCAGTACTTC
D gene: TRBD1; V gene: TRBV6-1; clone size: -; J gene: TRBJ2-1; CDR3 protein: CASSSRDRGFNEQFF; CDR3 DNA: TGTGCCAGCAGCTCCCGGGACAGGGGTTTTAATGAGCAGTTCTTC
D gene: TRBD1; V gene: TRBV10-3; clone size: many; J gene: TRBJ1-1; CDR3 protein: CAISETGQDTEAFF; CDR3 DNA: TGTGCCATCAGTGAAACGGGACAGGACACTGAAGCTTTCTTT
D gene: -; V gene: TRBV30; clone size: many; J gene: TRBJ1-1; CDR3 protein: CACWRGNTEAFF; CDR3 DNA: TGTGCCTGTTGGAGGGGAAACACTGAAGCTTTCTTT
D gene: TRBD1; V gene: TRBV20-1; clone size: many; J gene: TRBJ2-5; CDR3 protein: CSATGQMFQETQYF; CDR3 DNA: TGCAGTGCTACGGGACAGATGTTCCAAGAGACCCAGTACTTC
D gene: TRBD1; V gene: TRBV2; clone size: -; J gene: TRBJ2-5; CDR3 protein: CASSESGTGNQETQYF; CDR3 DNA: TGTGCCAGCAGTGAATCCGGGACAGGGAATCAAGAGACCCAGTACTTC
D gene: TRBD2; V gene: TRBV9; clone size: -; J gene: TRBJ2-2; CDR3 protein: CASSRPGLAGFLGELFF; CDR3 DNA: TGTGCCAGCAGCCGACCCGGCCTAGCGGGTTTCCTCGGGGAGCTGTTTTTT